The 16 T cell receptor beta chains below all came from one sample that was sequenced in a study of T cells in Graves' hyperthyroidism and ophthalmopathy. The CDR3 regions of TCR beta were amplified from RNA transcripts. Using the HTBI primer set, a first-round RT-PCR was run on the TCR CDR3. One entry per CDR3 protein, called by TCRdb with MiXCR from the multiplex PCR reads. The profile shows 300,000 to 450,000 distinct CDR3 sequences, roughly 15% of them singletons. Sequencing was carried out using blood. The receptor set was obtained from a woman in her 30s with Graves' ophthalmopathy.

The table lists this clonotype with many counts. This chain joins TRBV2 and TRBJ2-7; D may be TRBD2 (5 bases). The germline V and J ends were trimmed by 5 bases and 8 bases, with 13 bases remaining between them. From germline, CDR1 is SNHLY and CDR2 FYNNEI. This CDR3 spans 12 amino acids. The CDR3 region is CASSIAGRKQYF. As DNA, the CDR3 is TGTGCCAGCAGTATCGCGGGCCGCAAGCAGTACTTC.

This clonotype was observed many times. The chain uses TRBV28 and TRBJ1-1; possibly TRBD1 for D (5 bases). The CDR3 has 15 residues. V was cut by 4 bases and J by 8 bases, with 20 bases left in between. Germline V gene sequence: CDR1 MDHEN, CDR2 SYDVKM. This CDR3 reads CASSYWGTVHHEAFF. The DNA of the CDR3 is TGTGCCAGCAGTTACTGGGGGACCGTCCACCACGAAGCTTTCTTT.

The chain couples TRBV18 to TRBJ2-7; 8 bases match TRBD1. Trimming at V came to 3 bases and at J to 5 bases, leaving 9 bases not matched to a gene. The germline CDR1 and CDR2 sequences are KGHSH and LQKENI. The CDR3 runs 15 residues. The chain's CDR3 is CASSPTGAQGDEQYF. The CDR3 DNA reads as TGTGCCAGCTCACCGACAGGGGCCCAGGGGGACGAGCAGTACTTC.

This clonotype was found many times. CDR3 residues: CASSEGRGGLQPQHF. Here the CDR3 DNA reads TGTGCCAGCAGTGAAGGGCGGGGGGGGCTTCAGCCCCAGCATTTT. This rearrangement joins TRBV2 to TRBJ1-5; TRBD1 might be the D (6 bases). The CDR3 extends over 15 amino acids. V lost 1 base and J 6 bases, leaving 13 bases between the germline ends. CDR1 is SNHLY and CDR2 is FYNNEI in the germline V gene.

On this clonotype: Being one base from a much bigger clone, this may be a read error. V is TRBV15 and J is TRBJ2-7; D unresolved. Germline V gene data show CDR1 as LNHNV and CDR2 as YYDKDF (reference sequence). The CDR3 loop spans 18 amino acids. CDR3 sequence reads: CAASRDLGIIESSYEQYF. DNA of the CDR3: TGTGCCGCCAGCAGAGATTTGGGTATTATAGAATCCTCCTACGAGCAGTACTTC.

Comments on this clonotype: A read error may produce the germline difference seen at one junction end. The chain employs TRBV10-3 and TRBJ1-6; 7 bases map to TRBD1. CDR1 is ENHRY, CDR2 SYGVKD, per germline. The CDR3 totals 13 residues. As DNA, the CDR3 is TGTGCCATCAGTGAGTCGAATGGACAGGCCCTGCACTTT. This translates into CAISESNGQALHF.

This clonotype was seen a few times. This chain joins TRBV5-6 and TRBJ1-4; TRBD1 matches 7 bases. CDR1 and CDR2 (germline): SGHDT, YYEEEE. The V gene end was trimmed by 1 base and the J gene end by 6 bases; junction bases not matched to a gene: 6. The length of the CDR3 is 15 residues. The CDR3 sequence is CASSLNSGGYEKLFF. The CDR3 region has the DNA TGTGCCAGCAGCTTGAACTCAGGGGGGTATGAAAAACTGTTTTTT.

This clonotype was seen many times. This chain uses TRBV12-3 or TRBV12-4 with TRBJ2-2; 9 positions agree with TRBD1. V lost 6 bases, J lost 4 bases, and 3 bases stayed unmatched. This CDR3 is built from 14 residues. The CDR3 nucleotides read TGTGCCAGCAGCCGGGACAGGGCCACCGGGGAGCTGTTTTTT. Translated, it gives CASSRDRATGELFF.

This sequence joins TRBV3-1 and TRBJ2-7; TRBD1 agrees at 10 bases. The trim removed 4 bases at V and 7 bases at J, leaving 10 bases unmatched. CDR1 is LGHDT and CDR2 is YNNKEL in the germline V gene (reference sequence). The length of the CDR3 is 15 residues. The CDR3 bases are TGTGCCAGCAGCCCTCTCGGGACAGGGGTCTTTGAGCAGTACTTC. Amino acids: CASSPLGTGVFEQYF.

This clonotype was counted many times. The rearrangement links TRBV10-3 to TRBJ1-1, with 7 nucleotides matching TRBD1. The CDR3 extends over 14 amino acids. CDR1 ENHRY and CDR2 SYGVKD come from the germline V gene. J was trimmed by 2 bases and V by 6 bases; bases with no gene match: 6. CDR3: CAISLDRDNTEAFF. As DNA, the CDR3 is TGTGCCATCAGCCTTGACAGGGACAACACTGAAGCTTTCTTT.

There are many counts of this clonotype. The rearrangement links TRBV6-1 to TRBJ1-1; no firm D call. Trimming stripped 7 bases from V and 0 bases from J, with 12 bases between. Per germline, CDR1 MNHNS and CDR2 SASEGT. This CDR3 spans 14 amino acids. CDR3 DNA sequence: TGTGCCAGCACCCTAGCACGGATGAACACTGAAGCTTTCTTT. Its protein is CASTLARMNTEAFF.

This clonotype was counted at least ten times. The rearrangement uses TRBV4-1 and TRBJ1-6, with TRBD1 as a possible D gene (6 bases). This CDR3 comprises 15 residues. V lost 4 bases, J lost 7 bases, and 14 bases lay in between. Germline lookup yields CDR1 MGHRA and CDR2 YSYEKL. The CDR3 DNA is TGCGCCAGCAGCCCCCAAGGGGGGGCAAATTCACCCCTCCACTTT. Translated: CASSPQGGANSPLHF.

This clonotype was found many times. This chain links TRBV7-2 with TRBJ1-1; D is unresolved. V was pared by 2 bases and J by 0 bases, with 7 bases between. CDR3 size: 14 residues. Looked up from germline, CDR1 is SGHTA and CDR2 is FQGNSA. CDR3: CASSLSSLNTEAFF. DNA of the CDR3: TGTGCCAGCAGCTTATCTTCCTTGAACACTGAAGCTTTCTTT.

This clonotype was detected ten times or more. This chain uses TRBV28 with TRBJ2-2; no reliable D call. This CDR3 comprises 15 residues. Between the trimmed V and J ends, which lost 3 bases and 4 bases, there was a span of 12 bases. Germline V CDR1 and CDR2: MDHEN, SYDVKM. The CDR3 is CASSFVQPTTGELFF. CDR3 bases: TGTGCCAGCAGTTTTGTACAGCCAACCACCGGGGAGCTGTTTTTT.

V and J are TRBV5-1 and TRBJ1-2, with 7 bases matching TRBD1. In germline, CDR1 is SGHRS, CDR2 YFSETQ. After removal of 5 bases from V and 2 bases from J, the junction contained 6 bases not matched to a gene. CDR3 length equals 14 residues. For the CDR3, the DNA is TGCGCCAGCAGAGAACAGGGGAACAACTATGGCTACACCTTC. Its translation: CASREQGNNYGYTF.

The V call is TRBV2, the J call TRBJ2-3, with 14 bases fitting TRBD2. The CDR3 covers 16 residues. Germline V lookup: CDR1 SNHLY, CDR2 FYNNEI. The V segment lost 5 bases and the J segment 2 bases; nucleotides outside the gene matches: 3. The CDR3 DNA reads TGTGCCAGCAGTCTGACTAGCGGGGGGGACACAGATACGCAGTATTTT. Translating it yields CASSLTSGGDTDTQYF.